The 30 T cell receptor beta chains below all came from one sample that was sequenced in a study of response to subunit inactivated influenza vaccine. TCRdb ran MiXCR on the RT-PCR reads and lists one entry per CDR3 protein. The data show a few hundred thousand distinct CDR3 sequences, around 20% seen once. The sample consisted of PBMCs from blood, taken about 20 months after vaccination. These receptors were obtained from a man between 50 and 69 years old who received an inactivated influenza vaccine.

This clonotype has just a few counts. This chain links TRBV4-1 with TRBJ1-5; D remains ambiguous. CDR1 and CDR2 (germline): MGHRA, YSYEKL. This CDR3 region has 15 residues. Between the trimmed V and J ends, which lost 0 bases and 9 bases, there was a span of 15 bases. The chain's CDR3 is CASSQEGNGEGPQHF. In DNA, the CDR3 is TGCGCCAGCAGCCAAGAGGGGAACGGGGAGGGGCCCCAGCATTTT.

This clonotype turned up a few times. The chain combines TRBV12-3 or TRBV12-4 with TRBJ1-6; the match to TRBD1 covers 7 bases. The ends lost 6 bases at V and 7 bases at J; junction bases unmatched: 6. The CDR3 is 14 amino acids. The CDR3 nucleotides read TGTGCCAGCAGCCGGGGACAGTCAAATTCACCCCTCCACTTT. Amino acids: CASSRGQSNSPLHF.

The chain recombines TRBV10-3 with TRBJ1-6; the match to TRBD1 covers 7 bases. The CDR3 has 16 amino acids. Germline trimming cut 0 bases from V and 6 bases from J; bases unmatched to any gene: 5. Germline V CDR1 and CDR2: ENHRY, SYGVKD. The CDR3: CAISESTGTVNSPLHF. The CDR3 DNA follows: TGTGCCATCAGTGAGTCGACGGGGACAGTTAATTCACCCCTCCACTTT.

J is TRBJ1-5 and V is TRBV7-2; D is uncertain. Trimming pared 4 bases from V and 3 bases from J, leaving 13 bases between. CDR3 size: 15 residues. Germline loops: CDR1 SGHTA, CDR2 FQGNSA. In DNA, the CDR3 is TGTGCCAGCAGCTCCGACGATCGACTCAATCAGCCCCAGCATTTT. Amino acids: CASSSDDRLNQPQHF.

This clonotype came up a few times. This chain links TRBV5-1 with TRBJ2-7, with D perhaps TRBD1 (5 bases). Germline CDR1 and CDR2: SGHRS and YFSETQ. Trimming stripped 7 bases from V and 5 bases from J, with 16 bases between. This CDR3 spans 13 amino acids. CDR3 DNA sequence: TGCGCCAGCGCCGAGAGGCAGGGCCACGAGCAGTACTTC. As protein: CASAERQGHEQYF. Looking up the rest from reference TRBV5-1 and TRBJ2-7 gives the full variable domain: KAGVTQTPRYLIKTRGQQVTLSCSPISGHRSVSWYQQTPGQGLQFLFEYFSETQRNKGNFPGRFSGRQFSNSRSEMNVSTLELGDSALYLCASAERQGHEQYFGPGTRLTVT.

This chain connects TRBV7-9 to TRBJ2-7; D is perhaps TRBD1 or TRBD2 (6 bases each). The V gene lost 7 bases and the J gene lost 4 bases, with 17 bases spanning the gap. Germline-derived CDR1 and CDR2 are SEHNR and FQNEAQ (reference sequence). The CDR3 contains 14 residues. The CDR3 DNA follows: TGTGCCAGCACCTTCGGGGGCGGGATGTACGAGCAGTACTTC. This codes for CASTFGGGMYEQYF.

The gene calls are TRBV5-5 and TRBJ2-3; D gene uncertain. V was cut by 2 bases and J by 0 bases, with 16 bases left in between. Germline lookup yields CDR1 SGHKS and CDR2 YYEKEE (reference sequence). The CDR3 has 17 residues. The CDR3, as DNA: TGTGCCAGCAGCTTCTTCGCCTTTGGCGAGAGCACAGATACGCAGTATTTT. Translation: CASSFFAFGESTDTQYF.

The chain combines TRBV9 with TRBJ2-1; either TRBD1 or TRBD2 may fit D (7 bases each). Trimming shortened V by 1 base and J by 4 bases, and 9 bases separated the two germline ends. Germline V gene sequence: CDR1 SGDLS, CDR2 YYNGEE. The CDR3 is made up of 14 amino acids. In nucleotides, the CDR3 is TGTGCCAGCAGCGTACAGGGGGGGTACAATGAGCAGTTCTTC. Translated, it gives CASSVQGGYNEQFF.

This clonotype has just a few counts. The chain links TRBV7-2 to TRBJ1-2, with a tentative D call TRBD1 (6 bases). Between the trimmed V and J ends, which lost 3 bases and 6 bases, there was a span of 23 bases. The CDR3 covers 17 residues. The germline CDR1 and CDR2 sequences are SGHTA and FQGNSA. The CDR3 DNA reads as TGTGCCAGCAGCTTTTCCACCGCCTCAGGGGAAACGGATGGCTACACCTTC. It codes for CASSFSTASGETDGYTF.

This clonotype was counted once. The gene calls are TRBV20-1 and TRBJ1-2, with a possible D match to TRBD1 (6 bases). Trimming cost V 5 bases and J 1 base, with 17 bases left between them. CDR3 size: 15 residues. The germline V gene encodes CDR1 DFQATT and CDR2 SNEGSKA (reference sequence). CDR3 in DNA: TGCAGTGCTGACCACAGGGCCACTCTTAACTATGGCTACACCTTC. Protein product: CSADHRATLNYGYTF.

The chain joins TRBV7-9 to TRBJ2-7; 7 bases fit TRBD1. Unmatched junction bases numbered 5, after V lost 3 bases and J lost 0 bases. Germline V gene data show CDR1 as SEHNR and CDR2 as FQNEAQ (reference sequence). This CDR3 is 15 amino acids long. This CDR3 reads CASSFGTASSYEQYF. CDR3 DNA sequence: TGTGCCAGCAGCTTCGGGACAGCGAGCTCCTACGAGCAGTACTTC.

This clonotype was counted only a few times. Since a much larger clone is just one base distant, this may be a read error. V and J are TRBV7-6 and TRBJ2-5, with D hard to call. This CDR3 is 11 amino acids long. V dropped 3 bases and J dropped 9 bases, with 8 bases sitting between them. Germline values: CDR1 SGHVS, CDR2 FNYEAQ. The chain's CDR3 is CASSFSEAQYF. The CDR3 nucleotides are TGTGCCAGCAGCTTCTCTGAGGCCCAGTACTTC. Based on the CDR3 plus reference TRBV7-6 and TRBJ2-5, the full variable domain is GAGVSQSPRYKVTKRGQDVALRCDPISGHVSLYWYRQALGQGPEFLTYFNYEAQQDKSGLPNDRFSAERPEGSISTLTIQRTEQRDSAMYRCASSFSEAQYFGPGTRLLVL.

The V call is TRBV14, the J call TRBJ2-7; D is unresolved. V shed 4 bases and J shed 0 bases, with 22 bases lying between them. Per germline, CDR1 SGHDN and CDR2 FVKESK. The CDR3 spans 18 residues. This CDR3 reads CASSPKRTTLASSYEQYF. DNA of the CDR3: TGTGCCAGCAGCCCCAAACGTACTACCCTTGCGTCCTCCTACGAGCAGTACTTC.

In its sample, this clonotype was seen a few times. CDR3 amino acids: CASSESQGLSNQPQHF. Here the CDR3 DNA reads TGCGCCAGCAGTGAGTCACAGGGGCTTAGCAATCAGCCCCAGCATTTT. The chain joins TRBV10-2 to TRBJ1-5, with 7 bases identical to TRBD1. CDR3 length equals 16 residues. Germline assignment: CDR1 WSHSY and CDR2 SAAADI. The V gene end was trimmed by 0 bases and the J gene end by 0 bases; junction bases not matched to a gene: 2.

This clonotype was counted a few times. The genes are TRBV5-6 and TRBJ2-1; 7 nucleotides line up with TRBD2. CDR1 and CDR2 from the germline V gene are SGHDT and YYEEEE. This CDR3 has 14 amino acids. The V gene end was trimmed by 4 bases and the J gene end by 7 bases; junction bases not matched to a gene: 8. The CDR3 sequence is CASSDGGIVNEQFF. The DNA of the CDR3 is TGTGCCAGCAGCGACGGGGGGATAGTTAATGAGCAGTTCTTC.

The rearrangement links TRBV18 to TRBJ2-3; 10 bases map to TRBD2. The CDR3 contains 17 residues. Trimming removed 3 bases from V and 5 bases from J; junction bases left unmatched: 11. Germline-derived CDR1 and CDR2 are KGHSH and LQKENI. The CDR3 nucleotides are TGTGCCAGCTCACCGTTACTAGCGGGGACCGGTCGAGATACGCAGTATTTT. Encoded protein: CASSPLLAGTGRDTQYF.

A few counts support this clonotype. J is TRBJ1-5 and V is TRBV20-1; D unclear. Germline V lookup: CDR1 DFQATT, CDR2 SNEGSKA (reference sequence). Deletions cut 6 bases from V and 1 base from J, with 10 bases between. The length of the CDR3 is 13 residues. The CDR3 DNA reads TGCAGTGCAAGGGAAACAAGCAATCAGCCCCAGCATTTT. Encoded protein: CSARETSNQPQHF.

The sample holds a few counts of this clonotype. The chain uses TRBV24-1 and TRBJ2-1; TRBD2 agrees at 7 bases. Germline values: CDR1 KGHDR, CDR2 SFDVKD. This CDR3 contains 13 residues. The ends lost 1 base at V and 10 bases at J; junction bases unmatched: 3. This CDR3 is CATSDFQRGEQFF. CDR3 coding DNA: TGTGCCACCAGTGATTTCCAGCGGGGAGAGCAGTTCTTC.

The DNA for the CDR3 is TGCAGTGCTAGTTACGGGTCGGGTGACTATGGCTACACCTTC. It yields the protein CSASYGSGDYGYTF. The chain uses TRBV20-1 and TRBJ1-2; D unresolved. The CDR3 covers 14 residues. The V end was cut by 3 bases, the J end by 3 bases, with 14 bases between. Germline CDR1 and CDR2: DFQATT and SNEGSKA (reference sequence).

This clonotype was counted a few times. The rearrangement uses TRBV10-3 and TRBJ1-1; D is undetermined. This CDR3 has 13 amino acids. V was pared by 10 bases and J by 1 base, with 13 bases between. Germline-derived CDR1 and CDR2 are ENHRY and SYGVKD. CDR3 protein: CATEQKRNTEAFF. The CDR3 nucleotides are TGTGCCACCGAACAGAAAAGGAACACTGAAGCTTTCTTT.

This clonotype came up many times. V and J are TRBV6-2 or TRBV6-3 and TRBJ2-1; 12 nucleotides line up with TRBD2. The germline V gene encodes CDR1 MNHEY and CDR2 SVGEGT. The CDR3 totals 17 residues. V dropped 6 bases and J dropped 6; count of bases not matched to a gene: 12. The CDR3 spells CASRTSRLAGEVNEQFF. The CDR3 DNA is TGTGCCAGCAGAACGAGTAGACTAGCGGGAGAAGTCAATGAGCAGTTCTTC.

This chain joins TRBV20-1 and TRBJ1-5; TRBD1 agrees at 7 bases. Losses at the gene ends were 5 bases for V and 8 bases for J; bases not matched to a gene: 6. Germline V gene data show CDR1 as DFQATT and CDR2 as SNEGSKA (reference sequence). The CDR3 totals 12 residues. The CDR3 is CSASDRVKPQHF. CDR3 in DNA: TGCAGTGCTTCTGACAGGGTAAAGCCCCAGCATTTT.

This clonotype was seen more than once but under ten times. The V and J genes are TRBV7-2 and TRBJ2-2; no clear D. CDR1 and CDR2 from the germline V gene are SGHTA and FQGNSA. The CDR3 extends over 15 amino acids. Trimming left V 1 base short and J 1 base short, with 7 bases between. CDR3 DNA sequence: TGTGCCAGCAGCTTAGTCCGGCAGAACACCGGGGAGCTGTTTTTT. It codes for CASSLVRQNTGELFF.

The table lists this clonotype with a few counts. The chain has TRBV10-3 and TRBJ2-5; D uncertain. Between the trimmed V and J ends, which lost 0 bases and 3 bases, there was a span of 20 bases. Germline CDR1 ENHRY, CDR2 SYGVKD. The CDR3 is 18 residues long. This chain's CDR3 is CAISESIRSQDNKETQYF. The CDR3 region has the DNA TGTGCCATCAGTGAGTCGATACGGTCCCAGGATAACAAAGAGACCCAGTACTTC.

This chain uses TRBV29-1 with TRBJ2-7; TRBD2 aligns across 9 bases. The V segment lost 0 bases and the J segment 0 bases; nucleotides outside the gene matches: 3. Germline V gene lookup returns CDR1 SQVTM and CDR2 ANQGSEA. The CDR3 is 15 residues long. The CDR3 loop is CSVEEAGGHSYEQYF. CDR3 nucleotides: TGCAGCGTTGAAGAAGCGGGGGGCCACTCCTACGAGCAGTACTTC.

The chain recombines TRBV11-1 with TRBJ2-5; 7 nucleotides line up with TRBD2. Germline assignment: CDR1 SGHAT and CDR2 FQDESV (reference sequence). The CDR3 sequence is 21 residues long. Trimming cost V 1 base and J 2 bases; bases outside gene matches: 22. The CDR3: CASSLVGNARDYGKWQETQYF. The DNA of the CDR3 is TGTGCCAGCAGCTTAGTAGGAAACGCCCGGGACTACGGAAAATGGCAAGAGACCCAGTACTTC.

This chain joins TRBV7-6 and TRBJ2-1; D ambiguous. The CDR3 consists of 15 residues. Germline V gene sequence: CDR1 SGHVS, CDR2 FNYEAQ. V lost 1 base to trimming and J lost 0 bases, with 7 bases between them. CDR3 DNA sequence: TGTGCCAGCAGCTTAGGGGCCGACTCCTACAATGAGCAGTTCTTC. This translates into CASSLGADSYNEQFF.

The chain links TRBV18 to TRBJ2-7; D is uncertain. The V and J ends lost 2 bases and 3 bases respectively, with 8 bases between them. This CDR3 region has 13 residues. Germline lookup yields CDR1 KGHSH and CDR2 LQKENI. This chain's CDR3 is CASSPGIDYEQYF. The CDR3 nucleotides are TGTGCCAGCTCACCAGGCATCGACTACGAGCAGTACTTC.

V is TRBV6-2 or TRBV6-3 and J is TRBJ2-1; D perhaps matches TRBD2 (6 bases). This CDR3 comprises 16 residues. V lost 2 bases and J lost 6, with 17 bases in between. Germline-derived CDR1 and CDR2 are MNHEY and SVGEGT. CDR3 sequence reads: CASSYLLAGPPNEQFF. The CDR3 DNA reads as TGTGCCAGCAGTTACCTCTTGGCGGGACCTCCCAATGAGCAGTTCTTC.

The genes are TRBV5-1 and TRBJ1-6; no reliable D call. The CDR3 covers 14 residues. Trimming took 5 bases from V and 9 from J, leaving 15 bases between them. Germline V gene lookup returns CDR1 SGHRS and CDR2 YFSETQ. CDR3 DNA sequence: TGCGCCAGCAGGATTATGGACGGTTCTTCACCCCTCCACTTT. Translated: CASRIMDGSSPLHF.